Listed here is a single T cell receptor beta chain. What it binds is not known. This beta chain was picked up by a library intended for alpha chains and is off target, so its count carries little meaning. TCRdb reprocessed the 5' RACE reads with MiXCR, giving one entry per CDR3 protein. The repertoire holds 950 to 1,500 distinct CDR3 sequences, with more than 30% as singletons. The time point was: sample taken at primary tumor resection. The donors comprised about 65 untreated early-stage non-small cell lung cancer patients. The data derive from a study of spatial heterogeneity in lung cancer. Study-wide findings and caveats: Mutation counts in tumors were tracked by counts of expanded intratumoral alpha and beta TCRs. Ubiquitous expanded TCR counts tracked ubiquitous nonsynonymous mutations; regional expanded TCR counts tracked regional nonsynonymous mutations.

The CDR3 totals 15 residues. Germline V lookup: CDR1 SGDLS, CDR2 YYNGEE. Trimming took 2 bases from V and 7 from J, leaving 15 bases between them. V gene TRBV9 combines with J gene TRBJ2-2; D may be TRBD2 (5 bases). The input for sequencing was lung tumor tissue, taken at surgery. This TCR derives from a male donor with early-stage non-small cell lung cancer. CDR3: CASSVESGEDGELFF. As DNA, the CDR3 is TGTGCCAGCAGCGTGGAAAGCGGAGAGGACGGGGAGCTGTTTTTT.